Described below is a single T cell receptor (beta chain) sequence and its context. Its target antigen remains unknown. No per-base quality is available; no much larger clone lies one base away. No immunosuppressive medication had been given to the ulcerative colitis patients before the diagnostic colonoscopy. A blood sample was drawn at the time of the colonoscopy. The Wizard kit (Promega) was used to extract genomic DNA from the blood and intestinal samples. Using the immunoSEQ TRB Survey service, rearranged CDR3 beta regions were amplified from genomic DNA with multiplex V and J primers. To keep depth equal across samples, survey-level sequencing depth of up to 500,000 reads per sample was applied. Libraries were purified, pooled and sequenced on Illumina technology. In the authors' own workflow: Productive clonality, sample overlap, pairwise scatters, CDR3 beta length, V/D/J gene usage and productiveness were assessed with immunoSEQ online tools. Calculated diversity was defined as the number of unique rearrangements divided by total templates times 100, and Shannon and Simpson indices were additionally computed. Principal component analysis used the R prcomp function and ggbiplot package on Z-score normalized data. Blood-rectal clonal overlap within each subject was quantified with Morisita's index. Here the immuneACCESS table is served through TCRdb, limited to in-frame sequences with V and J called. Missing clones are a known gap in these copies; in checked studies unresolved V genes cover under half, and the rest lacks a known reason. For V, J and clone size, that table is used; D and trimming come from the DNA. This sample is represented by roughly 30,000 clones; approximately 78% of them were singletons. The top ten constitute 4% to 5.5% of the sample.

These data come from a study of pediatric ulcerative colitis (dated by TCRdb to about 2019). Concerning the study at large: Of the ulcerative colitis patients, seven or eight had pancolitis and two had left-sided colitis, and histology in every patient was consistent with ulcerative colitis. From about ten newly diagnosed, treatment-naive pediatric ulcerative colitis patients and a few non-IBD control children, paired blood and rectal samples were collected. Using the Pediatric Ulcerative Colitis Activity Index, a couple of patients were classed as having mild disease, four as having moderate disease and three as having acute severe colitis. The research as a whole found: A couple of rectal CDR3 clonotypes were detected in all ulcerative colitis patients and were not detected in any of the controls. With only a handful of individuals, the healthy control group was small. Rectal repertoire features separated controls, mild-moderate and acute severe colitis patients; acute severe colitis showed reduced rectal diversity due to clonal expansions. Autologous blood-rectal clonal overlap was significantly higher in ulcerative colitis patients than in controls, suggesting increased T cell trafficking to inflamed tissue. Because the repertoires came from total lymphocyte DNA, rare subsets such as regulatory T cells may have patterns that are not reflected. A couple of patients' blood samples yielded substantially fewer templates for technical reasons and were excluded from blood-rectal overlap analysis.

CDR1 and CDR2 were assigned from the germline V gene as ENHRY and SYGVKD. Unmatched junction bases come to 13, with V trimmed by 10 bases and J by 6 bases. The CDR3 spans 15 residues, from the cysteine through the phenylalanine. Only the CDR3 portion is preserved as DNA: 45 bases, with reading frame beginning at the first base. The sequenced sample consisted of blood. The sequence links TRBV10-3 to TRBJ2-7, with TRBD2 matching 12 junction bases. The TCR originated in a boy between 10 and 17 years old with severe ulcerative colitis. The nucleotide sequence reads TGTGCCACCGGGACTAGCGGGCCGCCTAGCTCCGAGCAGTACTTC. The encoded protein is CATGTSGPPSSEQYF.